The T cell receptor beta chain described here comes from a study of shared clonotypes between healthy human individuals. There are 14 residues in the CDR3. Germline V gene data show CDR1 as MNHNS and CDR2 as SASEGT. V was pared by 5 bases and J by 5 bases, with 16 bases between. Assay: immunoSEQ multiplex PCR; the TCRdb copy retains only in-frame clones and omits some. Among millions of clones, about 93% were seen once, and the ten largest hold more than 1.5%. Selected positively for CCR7 and CD45RO-negative, naive CD8 cells excluded terminally differentiated effector memory CD45RA+ cells. The specimen sequenced was naive CD8+ T cells from PBMCs. The sequence came from a man aged 18 to 29 in good health. Some clones in this sample may be carry-over from other donors' samples. The V gene is TRBV6-1, the J gene TRBJ2-7; a weak D match, TRBD2 (6 bases). CDR3 sequence reads: CASSHNLRENEQYF. CDR3 nucleotide sequence: TGTGCCAGCAGTCACAACCTCCGGGAGAACGAGCAGTACTTC.